This T cell receptor beta chain comes out of a study of OX40 agonist ivuxolimab in advanced cancers. Regarding this clone: Its antigen is still unknown.

Study-wide points: The mean number of expanded clones was higher in CD8+ T cells than in CD4+.

Only in-frame clones appear in the TCRdb table, and some are missing; sequencing was by immunoSEQ multiplex PCR. The sample holds 100,000 to 150,000 clones, 80% to 95% seen once. Between the trimmed V and J ends, which lost 3 bases and 0 bases, there was a span of 12 bases. CDR1 and CDR2 (germline): MDHEN, SYDVKM. The CDR3 contains 16 residues. This TCR was sampled from an adult with an advanced solid tumor such as melanoma, head and neck, liver or kidney cancer. Specimen: CD4+ or CD8+ T cells sorted from blood, collected in a trial of the OX40 agonist ivuxolimab. V is TRBV28 and J is TRBJ1-3; D is perhaps TRBD1 (5 bases). Here the CDR3 DNA reads TGTGCCAGCAGTTTCCCAGGGCCCACCTCTGGAAACACCATATATTTT. Translated, it gives CASSFPGPTSGNTIYF.